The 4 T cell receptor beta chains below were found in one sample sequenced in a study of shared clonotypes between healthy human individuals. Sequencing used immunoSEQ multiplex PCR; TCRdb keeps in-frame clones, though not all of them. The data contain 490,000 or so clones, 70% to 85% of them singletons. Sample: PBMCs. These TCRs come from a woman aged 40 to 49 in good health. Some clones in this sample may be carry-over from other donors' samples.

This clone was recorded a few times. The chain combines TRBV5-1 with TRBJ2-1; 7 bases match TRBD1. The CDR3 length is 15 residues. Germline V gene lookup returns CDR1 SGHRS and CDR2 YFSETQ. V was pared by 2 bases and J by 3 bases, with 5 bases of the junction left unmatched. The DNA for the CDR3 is TGCGCCAGCAGCTTCGAGGGGGCGCGCTACAATGAGCAGTTCTTC. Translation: CASSFEGARYNEQFF.

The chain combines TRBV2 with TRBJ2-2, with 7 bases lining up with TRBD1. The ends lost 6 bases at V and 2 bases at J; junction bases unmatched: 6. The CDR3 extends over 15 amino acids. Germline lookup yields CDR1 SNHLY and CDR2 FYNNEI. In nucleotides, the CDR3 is TGTGCCAGCAGCCCCAGGGGGATCAACACCGGGGAGCTGTTTTTT. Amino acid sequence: CASSPRGINTGELFF.

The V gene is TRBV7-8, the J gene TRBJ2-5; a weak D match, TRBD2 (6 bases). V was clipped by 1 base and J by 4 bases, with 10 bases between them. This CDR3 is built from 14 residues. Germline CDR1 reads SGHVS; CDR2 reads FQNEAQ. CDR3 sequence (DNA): TGTGCCAGCAGCTTAGGGGTTAGCGGAGAGACCCAGTACTTC. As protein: CASSLGVSGETQYF.

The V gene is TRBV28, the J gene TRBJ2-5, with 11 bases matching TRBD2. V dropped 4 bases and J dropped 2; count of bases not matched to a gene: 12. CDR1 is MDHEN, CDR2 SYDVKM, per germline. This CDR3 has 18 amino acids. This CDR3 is CASSSGTSGWLGQETQYF. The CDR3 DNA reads TGTGCCAGCAGTTCCGGGACTAGCGGATGGTTGGGGCAAGAGACCCAGTACTTC. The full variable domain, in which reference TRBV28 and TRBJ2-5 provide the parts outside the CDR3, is DVKVTQSSRYLVKRTGEKVFLECVQDMDHENMFWYRQDPGLGLRLIYFSYDVKMKEKGDIPEGYSVSREKKERFSLILESASTNQTSMYLCASSSGTSGWLGQETQYFGPGTRLLVL.